The clone carrying this T cell receptor (beta chain) was picked up a small number of times. Its target is unknown. These data come from a study of T cells in Graves' hyperthyroidism and ophthalmopathy. Broader study findings: In validation, the model predicted ophthalmopathy. These predictions came a median about 6.2 months before onset. Ophthalmopathy and stable hyperthyroidism were told apart by a 13 V-J model.

What was amplified from RNA transcripts were TCR beta CDR3 regions. Researchers ran a first-round RT-PCR on the TCR CDR3 using the HTBI primer set. MiXCR, run by TCRdb on the multiplex PCR reads, gives a single entry per CDR3 protein. Of fewer than 400,000 distinct CDR3 sequences in the sample, roughly 15% were seen once. Every diagnosis used clinical symptoms, serum thyroxine and TRAb, thyroid ultrasound and orbital computed tomography. PBMCs were obtained from approximately 10 ml fresh peripheral blood. The CDR3 covers 15 residues. Trimming took 4 bases from V and 4 from J; bases not matched to a gene: 5. Germline V gene sequence: CDR1 SGHTA, CDR2 FQGNSA.

The V call is TRBV7-2, the J call TRBJ2-2; 8 bases are shared with TRBD2. The origin of this receptor is a man under 40 with Graves' hyperthyroidism. Material for sequencing was blood. Written as DNA, the CDR3 is TGTGCCAGCAGCTGGGCTAGCGGGCGCACCGGGGAGCTGTTTTTT. Translating gives CASSWASGRTGELFF.